This note documents a single TCR beta chain sequence. Its antigen is unidentified. This entry comes from a study of T cell responses to AZD1222 COVID-19 vaccine. Study-wide findings and caveats: Possibly, clonal diversity was underestimated; donors were largely white British and included more females. The span of vaccine-associated CD4 TCRs extended across spike, with dominance at 160-218 and 743-854.

TCRdb keeps only in-frame clones here, not all; method: immunoSEQ multiplex PCR. The data contain some 130,000 clones, roughly 88% of them singletons. J lost 9 bases, V lost 2 bases, and 11 bases had no gene match. CDR1 and CDR2 (germline): GTSNPN, SVGIG (reference sequence). The CDR3 consists of 15 residues. The sequence was obtained from an adult in good health. The chain has TRBV30 and TRBJ1-5; 9 nucleotides align to TRBD1. The sequences come from peripheral blood, collected on day 0 of MenACWY control vaccination. The CDR3 reads CAWSQQGAKPRPQHF. The DNA for the CDR3 is TGTGCCTGGAGTCAACAGGGGGCCAAACCGAGGCCCCAGCATTTT.